The T cell receptor beta chain under discussion was sequenced for a study of blood T cell repertoires in COVID-19. Germline CDR1 SGHRS, CDR2 YFSETQ. Trimming cost V 3 bases and J 5 bases; bases outside gene matches: 5. This CDR3 comprises 15 residues. As handled by the study authors: Reference gene primer amplification in the assay estimated nucleated cell counts. The method was immunoSEQ multiplex PCR; TCRdb's version includes in-frame clones alone and lacks a portion of them. V and J calls and clone size are copied from that table; D and trimming were computed from the DNA. The sample includes 140,000 to 150,000 clones, 65% to 85% of them seen just once.

The receptor was isolated from a man aged 50 to 60 with active or convalescent COVID-19. The V call is TRBV5-1, the J call TRBJ1-6, with 7 bases matching TRBD1. Sample: peripheral blood. The CDR3 DNA is TGCGCCAGCAGCTCCAGGGGGATAGATAATTCACCCCTCCACTTT. This encodes CASSSRGIDNSPLHF. The whole variable domain, remainder taken from reference TRBV5-1 and TRBJ1-6, is KAGVTQTPRYLIKTRGQQVTLSCSPISGHRSVSWYQQTPGQGLQFLFEYFSETQRNKGNFPGRFSGRQFSNSRSEMNVSTLELGDSALYLCASSSRGIDNSPLHFGNGTRLTVT.